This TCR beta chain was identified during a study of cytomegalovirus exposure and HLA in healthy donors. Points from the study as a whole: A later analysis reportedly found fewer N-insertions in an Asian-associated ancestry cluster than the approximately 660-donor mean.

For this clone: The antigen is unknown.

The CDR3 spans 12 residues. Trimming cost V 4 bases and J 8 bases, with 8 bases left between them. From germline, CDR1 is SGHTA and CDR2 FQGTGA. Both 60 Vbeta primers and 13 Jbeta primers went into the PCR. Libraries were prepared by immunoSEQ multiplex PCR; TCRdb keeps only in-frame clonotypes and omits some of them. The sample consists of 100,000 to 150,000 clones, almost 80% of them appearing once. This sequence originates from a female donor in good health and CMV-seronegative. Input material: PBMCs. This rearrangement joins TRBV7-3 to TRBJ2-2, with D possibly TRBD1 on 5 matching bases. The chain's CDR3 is CASSYRQGELFF. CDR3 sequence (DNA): TGTGCCAGCAGCTACAGACAGGGGGAGCTGTTTTTT.